This T cell receptor beta chain stems from a study of blood T cell repertoires in COVID-19. Across the whole study: COVID-19 samples from acute and convalescent phases originated in the United States, Italy and Spain. PBMCs, B-cell-depleted T cells, or T cells were the source of the cDNA or gDNA that made up the material.

In the original analysis: Estimation of nucleated cell counts relied on the amplification of reference gene primers. Sequencing used immunoSEQ multiplex PCR; TCRdb keeps in-frame clones, though not all of them. V and J calls and clone size are those listed in that table; D and trimming were worked out from the DNA. The table lists more than 65,000 clones, 79% of them singletons. V lost 0 bases to trimming and J lost 1 base, with 7 bases between them. Germline V gives CDR1 SGDLS, CDR2 YYNGEE. CDR3 length: 14 amino acids. The rearrangement links TRBV9 to TRBJ1-1; tentative D call: TRBD1 (5 bases). The source of this sequence is a woman aged 55-70 years with acute or convalescent COVID-19. Sequencing was done on a sample of peripheral blood. The CDR3 coding sequence is TGTGCCAGCAGCGTAGGACAGACGAACACTGAAGCTTTCTTT. Protein product: CASSVGQTNTEAFF.